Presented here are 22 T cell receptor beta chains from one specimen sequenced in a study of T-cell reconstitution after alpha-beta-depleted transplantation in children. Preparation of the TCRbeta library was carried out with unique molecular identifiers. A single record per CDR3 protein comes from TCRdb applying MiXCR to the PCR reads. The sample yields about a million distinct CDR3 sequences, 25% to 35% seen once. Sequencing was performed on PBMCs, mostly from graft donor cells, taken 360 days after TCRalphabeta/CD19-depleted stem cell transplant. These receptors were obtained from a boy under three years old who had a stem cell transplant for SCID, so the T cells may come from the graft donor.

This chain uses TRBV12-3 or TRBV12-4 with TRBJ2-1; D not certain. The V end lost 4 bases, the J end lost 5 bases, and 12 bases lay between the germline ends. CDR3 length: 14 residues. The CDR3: CASSYLASHNEQFF. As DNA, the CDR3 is TGTGCCAGCAGTTATTTGGCGAGTCACAATGAGCAGTTCTTC.

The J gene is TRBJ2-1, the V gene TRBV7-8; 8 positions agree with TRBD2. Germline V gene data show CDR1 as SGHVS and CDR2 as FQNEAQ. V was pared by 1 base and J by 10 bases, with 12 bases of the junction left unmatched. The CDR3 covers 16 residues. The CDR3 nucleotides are TGTGCCAGCAGCTTAGGCTCTCGGGGGGGTCTAAGGGAGCAGTTCTTC. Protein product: CASSLGSRGGLREQFF.

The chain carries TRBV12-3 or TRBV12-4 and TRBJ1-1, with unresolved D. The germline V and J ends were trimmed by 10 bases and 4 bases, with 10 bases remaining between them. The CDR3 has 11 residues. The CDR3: CAIPRGTEAFF. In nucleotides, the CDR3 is TGTGCCATCCCCCGAGGCACTGAAGCTTTCTTT.

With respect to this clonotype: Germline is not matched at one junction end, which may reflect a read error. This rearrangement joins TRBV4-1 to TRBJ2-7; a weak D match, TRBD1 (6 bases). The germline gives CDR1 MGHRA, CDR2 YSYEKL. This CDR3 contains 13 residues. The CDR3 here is CASSQRTETGRRF. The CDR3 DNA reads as TGCGCCAGCAGCCAAAGGACAGAAACGGGGAGAAGATTC.

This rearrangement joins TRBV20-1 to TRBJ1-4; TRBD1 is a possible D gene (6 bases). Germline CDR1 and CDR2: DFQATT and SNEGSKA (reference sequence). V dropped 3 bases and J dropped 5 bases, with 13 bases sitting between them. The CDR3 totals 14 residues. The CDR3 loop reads CSASMGAGNEKLFF. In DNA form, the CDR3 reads TGCAGTGCTAGTATGGGGGCGGGGAATGAAAAACTGTTTTTT.

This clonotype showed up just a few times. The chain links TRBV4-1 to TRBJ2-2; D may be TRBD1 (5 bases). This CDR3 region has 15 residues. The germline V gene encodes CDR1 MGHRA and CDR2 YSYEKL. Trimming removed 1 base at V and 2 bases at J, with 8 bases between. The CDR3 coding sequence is TGCGCCAGCAGCCAAGGGACACCTAACACCGGGGAGCTGTTTTTT. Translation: CASSQGTPNTGELFF.

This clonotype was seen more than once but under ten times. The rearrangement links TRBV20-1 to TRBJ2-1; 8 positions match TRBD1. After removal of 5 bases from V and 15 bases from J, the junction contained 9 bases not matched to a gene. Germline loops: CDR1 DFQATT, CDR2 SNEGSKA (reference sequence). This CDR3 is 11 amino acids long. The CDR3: CSASPGQGLFF. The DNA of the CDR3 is TGCAGTGCTTCCCCCGGACAGGGACTGTTCTTC.

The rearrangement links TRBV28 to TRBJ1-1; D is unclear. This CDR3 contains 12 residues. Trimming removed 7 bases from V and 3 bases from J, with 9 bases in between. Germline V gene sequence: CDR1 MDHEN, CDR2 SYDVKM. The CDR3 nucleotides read TGTGCCAGCACCTCCGCGGACACTGAAGCTTTCTTT. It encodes CASTSADTEAFF.

CDR3 DNA: TGTGCCAGCAGTAAACAGGGGGCCGAGTCATCGGAGCAGTTCTTC. It codes for CASSKQGAESSEQFF. V gene TRBV6-1 combines with J gene TRBJ2-1; TRBD1 agrees at 9 bases. Germline loops: CDR1 MNHNS, CDR2 SASEGT. This CDR3 is 15 amino acids long. Germline trimming cut 5 bases from V and 10 bases from J; bases unmatched to any gene: 12.

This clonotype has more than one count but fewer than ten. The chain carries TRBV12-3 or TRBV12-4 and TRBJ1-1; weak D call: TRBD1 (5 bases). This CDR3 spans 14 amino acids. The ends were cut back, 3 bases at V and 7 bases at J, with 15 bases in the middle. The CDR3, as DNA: TGTGCCAGCAGTTTCTCCGCCAGGGCCGGTGAAGCTTTCTTT. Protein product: CASSFSARAGEAFF.

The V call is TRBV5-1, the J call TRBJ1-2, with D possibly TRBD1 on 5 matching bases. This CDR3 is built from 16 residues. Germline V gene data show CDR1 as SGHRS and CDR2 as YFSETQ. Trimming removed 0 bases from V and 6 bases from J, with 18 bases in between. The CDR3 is CASSLEDAGPLNGYTF. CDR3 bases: TGCGCCAGCAGCTTGGAAGATGCAGGGCCCTTAAATGGCTACACCTTC.

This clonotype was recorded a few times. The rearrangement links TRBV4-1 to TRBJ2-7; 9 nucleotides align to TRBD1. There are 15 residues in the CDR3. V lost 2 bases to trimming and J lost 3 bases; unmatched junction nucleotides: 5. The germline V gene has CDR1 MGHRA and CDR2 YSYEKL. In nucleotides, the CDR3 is TGCGCCAGCAGCCAAAAACAGGGGGCTGTCTACGAGCAGTACTTC. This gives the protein CASSQKQGAVYEQYF.

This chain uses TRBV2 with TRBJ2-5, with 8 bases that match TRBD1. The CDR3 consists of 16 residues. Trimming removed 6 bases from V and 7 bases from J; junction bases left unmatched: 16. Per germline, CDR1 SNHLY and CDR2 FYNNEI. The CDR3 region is CASSPNPGTGRGTQYF. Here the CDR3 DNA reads TGTGCCAGCAGCCCAAACCCCGGGACAGGACGAGGGACCCAGTACTTC. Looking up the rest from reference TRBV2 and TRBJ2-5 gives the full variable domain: EPEVTQTPSHQVTQMGQEVILRCVPISNHLYFYWYRQILGQKVEFLVSFYNNEISEKSEIFDDQFSVERPDGSNFTLKIRSTKLEDSAMYFCASSPNPGTGRGTQYFGPGTRLLVL.

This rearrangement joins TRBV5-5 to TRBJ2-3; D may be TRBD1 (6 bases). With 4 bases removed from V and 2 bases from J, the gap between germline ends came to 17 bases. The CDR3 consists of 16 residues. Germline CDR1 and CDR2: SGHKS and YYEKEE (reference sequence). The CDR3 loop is CASSRTAQGITDTQYF. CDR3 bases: TGTGCCAGCAGCCGAACGGCACAGGGAATCACAGATACGCAGTATTTT.

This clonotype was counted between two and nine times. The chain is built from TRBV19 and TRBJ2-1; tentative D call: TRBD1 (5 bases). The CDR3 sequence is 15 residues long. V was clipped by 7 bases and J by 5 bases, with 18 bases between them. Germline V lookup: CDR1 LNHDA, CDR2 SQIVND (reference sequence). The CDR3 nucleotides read TGTGCCAGTACCCTGGGGCGGAAAGCAAACAATGAGCAGTTCTTC. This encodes CASTLGRKANNEQFF.

The CDR3 bases are TGTGCCAGCAGTTTCCAATCGAGGCTAGCCAAAAACATTCAGTACTTC. This sequence encodes CASSFQSRLAKNIQYF. The chain is built from TRBV12-3 or TRBV12-4 and TRBJ2-4, with D unresolved. The ends were cut back, 3 bases at V and 0 bases at J, with 12 bases in the middle. The CDR3 runs 16 residues.

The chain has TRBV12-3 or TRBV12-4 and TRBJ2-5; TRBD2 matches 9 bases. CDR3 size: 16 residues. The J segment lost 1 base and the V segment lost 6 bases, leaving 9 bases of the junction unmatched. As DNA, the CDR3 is TGTGCCAGCAGCCGAGTAGCGGGGGCAACCCAAGAGACCCAGTACTTC. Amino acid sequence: CASSRVAGATQETQYF.

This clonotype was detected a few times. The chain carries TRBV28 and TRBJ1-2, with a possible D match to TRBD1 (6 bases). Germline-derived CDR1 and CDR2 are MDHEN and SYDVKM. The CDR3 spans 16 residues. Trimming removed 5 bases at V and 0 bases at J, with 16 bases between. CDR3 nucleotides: TGTGCCAGCAGTCCCCGGGGGCGAGGGACTAACTATGGCTACACCTTC. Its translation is CASSPRGRGTNYGYTF.

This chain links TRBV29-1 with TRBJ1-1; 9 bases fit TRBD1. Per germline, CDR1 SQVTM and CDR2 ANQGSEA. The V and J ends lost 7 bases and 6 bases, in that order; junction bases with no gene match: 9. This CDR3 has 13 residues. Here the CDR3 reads CSGAGQGGSEAFF. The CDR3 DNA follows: TGCAGCGGTGCGGGACAGGGCGGGTCTGAAGCTTTCTTT. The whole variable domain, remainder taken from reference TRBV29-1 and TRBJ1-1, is SAVISQKPSRDICQRGTSLTIQCQVDSQVTMMFWYRQQPGQSLTLIATANQGSEATYESGFVIDKFPISRPNLTFSTLTVSNMSPEDSSIYLCSGAGQGGSEAFFGQGTRLTVV.

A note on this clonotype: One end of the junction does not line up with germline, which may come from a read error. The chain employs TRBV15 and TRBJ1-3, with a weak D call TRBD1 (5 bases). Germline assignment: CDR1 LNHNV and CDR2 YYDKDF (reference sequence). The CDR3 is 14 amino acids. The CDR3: CASNRGDSRNTIYF. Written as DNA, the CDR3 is TGTGCCTCTAACCGGGGGGACTCTAGAAACACCATATATTTT.

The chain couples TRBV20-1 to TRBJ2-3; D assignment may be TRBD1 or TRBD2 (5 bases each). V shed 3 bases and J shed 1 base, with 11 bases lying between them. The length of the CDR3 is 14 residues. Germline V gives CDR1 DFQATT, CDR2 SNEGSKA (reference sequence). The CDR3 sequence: CSASLGPGTDTQYF. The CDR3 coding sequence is TGCAGTGCTAGCTTGGGACCTGGCACAGATACGCAGTATTTT.

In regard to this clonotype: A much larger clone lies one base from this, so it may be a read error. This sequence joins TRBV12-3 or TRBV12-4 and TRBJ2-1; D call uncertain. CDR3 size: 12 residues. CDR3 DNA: TGTGCCAGCAGTTTTTGGTACAATGAGGAGTTCTTC. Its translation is CASSFWYNEEFF.